This T cell receptor (beta chain) was documented in a study of graft-versus-host responses after intestinal transplantation (dated by TCRdb to about 2021). Turning to the overall study: Recipients received multivisceral, liver-intestinal, or isolated intestinal transplants. Of the 20 to 25 intestinal transplant recipients enrolled in the cohort, one of whom was a retransplant, a few patients without pretransplant specimens were excluded. Alloreactive clones were identified by sequencing pre-transplant mixed lymphocyte reaction products and comparing them with unstimulated pre-transplant donor and recipient T cells. Donor T cell macrochimerism was defined as a peak of at least 4% donor T cells among recipient peripheral blood mononuclear cells. Instead of going to the commercial service, samples from a few later patients were sequenced in-house on an Illumina MiSeq and processed with MiXCR. Anti-thymocyte globulin induction was given to all recipients, followed by maintenance tacrolimus and steroids for 3 to 4 years. After intestinal transplantation, graft-versus-host and host-versus-graft alloreactive T cell clones were followed in the graft, circulation and bone marrow using bulk TCR-beta CDR3 sequencing.

Results the study describes overall, beyond this receptor: GvH clones were found in recipient bone marrow, and some of the GvH clones appeared earlier in ileal mucosa or blood, which is consistent with an intestinal mucosal origin. Early after transplant, peak levels of circulating GvH clones were associated with declines in HvG clones. The relatively low number and heterogeneity of intestinal transplant patients limited the conclusions. In the allografts of patients with donor T cell macrochimerism, GvH to HvG T cell clonal ratios were high.

Reading the label with the study, this specimen's time point is: cells obtained before transplantation from donor or recipient. CD3+CD4+ and CD3+CD8+ populations were FACS-sorted from unstimulated pre-transplant donor and recipient cells taken from spleen or lymph nodes. Library construction relied on the immunoSEQ multiplex PCR assay. For most patients, genomic DNA was isolated with the Qiagen DNeasy Blood and Tissue Kit and shipped frozen to Adaptive Biotechnologies for TCR sequencing. High-throughput TCR-beta CDR3 sequencing of genomic DNA from most patients was performed by Adaptive Biotechnologies. The published analysis was carried out like this. Adaptive's ImmunoSEQ software was the source of the TCR sequencing data for 15 to 20 patients, while a few other patients were processed with MiXCR and VDJtools. To correct CD4 versus CD8 sorting errors, any sequence found in both subsets at a frequency ratio below 5:1 was removed. CDR3 nucleotide sequences shared by donor and recipient were removed because the origin of these sequences could not be assigned. To be classed as alloreactive, a clone needed at least 2-fold expansion over unstimulated cells and a minimum CFSE-low frequency of 0.002% (template counts) or 0.001% (read counts). Clones were considered mappable if detected in sequenced pre-transplant spleen, lymph node, or MLR CFSE-low populations of the donor or recipient. Cumulative frequency of alloreactive clones was calculated as a percentage of all sequences weighted by copy number. TCRdb took this table from immuneACCESS and kept in-frame rearrangements with V and J called. Such tables lack part of the clones; where checked against another copy, unresolved V genes explain under half of the gap, and the rest is unexplained. For V, J and clone size, that table is used; D and trimming come from the DNA. Present in this sample are roughly 89,000 clones, about 90% of which were seen just once. Around 0.18% of the sample is held by the ten biggest clonotypes.

Turning to this clone: Its antigen target is currently unknown. Base quality data are lacking; no much larger clone is found one base away.

The germline ends are 21 bases apart after V is trimmed by 2 bases and J by 11 bases. The CDR3 covers 15 residues, taking in both the cysteine and the phenylalanine. Of the read, only the CDR3 DNA is kept; its 45 bases are in frame from base 1. Looking up the germline V gene yields CDR1 MDHEN and CDR2 SYDVKM. The rearranged chain carries TRBV28 and TRBJ1-1, with TRBD1 perhaps the D gene, on 5 matching bases. The sequencing here drew on unstimulated CD4+ T cells sorted from spleen or lymph node cells, taken before intestinal transplant. The clonotype was recovered from a human donor who received an intestinal transplant. The CDR3: CASSLTPGGAGVAFF. The DNA sequence is TGTGCCAGCAGTTTAACGCCGGGGGGAGCCGGTGTTGCTTTCTTT.